This is a list of T cell receptor beta chains from one sample in a study of lymphopenia after photon versus proton radiotherapy. The method was immunoSEQ multiplex PCR; TCRdb's version includes in-frame clones alone and lacks a portion of them. The data show tens of thousands of clones, nearly 85% seen once. Here the sequenced sample was peripheral blood, taken from a patient treated with proton-based radiotherapy. The receptors shown here come from a woman in her 70s with pancreatic cancer. CDR3s include the opening cysteine and the closing phenylalanine or tryptophan. The order of the fields is V gene, J gene, clone size, D gene, CDR3 DNA, CDR3 protein. D genes are given only for firm matches. Clone sizes are given selectively: once, few, many, or a class where the clone is expanded.

V: TRBV4-3
J: TRBJ2-2
size: NA
D: TRBD2
DNA: TGCGCCAGCAGCCAAGGGGCTAGCGGGAACACCGGGGAGCTGTTTTTT
CDR3: CASSQGASGNTGELFF

V: TRBV6-4
J: TRBJ2-3
size: NA
D: NA
DNA: TGTGCCAGCAGTGATTCGCAGGGGATCACAAGCACAGATACGCAGTATTTT
CDR3: CASSDSQGITSTDTQYF

V: TRBV7-9
J: TRBJ2-2
size: NA
D: TRBD1
DNA: TGTGCCAGCAGCCCCCGGACAGGGAACACCGGGGAGCTGTTTTTT
CDR3: CASSPRTGNTGELFF

V: TRBV28
J: TRBJ2-4
size: few
D: TRBD1
DNA: TGTGCCAGCAGTTACCCGGGACAGGGGGCTCAGGCCAAAAACATTCAGTACTTC
CDR3: CASSYPGQGAQAKNIQYF

V: TRBV9
J: TRBJ2-5
size: NA
D: TRBD2
DNA: TGTGCCAGCAGCGTAACAGCGGGAGGGTTAGAGACCCAGTACTTC
CDR3: CASSVTAGGLETQYF

V: TRBV10-3
J: TRBJ2-3
size: NA
D: NA
DNA: TGTGCCATCAGAGGGACACTAGGTATAGATACGCAGTATTTT
CDR3: CAIRGTLGIDTQYF

V: TRBV27
J: TRBJ1-5
size: NA
D: NA
DNA: TGTGCCAGCTCCTTTGGGGTCAGGGATCAGCCCCAGCATTTT
CDR3: CASSFGVRDQPQHF

V: TRBV29-1
J: TRBJ2-5
size: once
D: TRBD1
DNA: TGCAGCGTTACCGGGACAGGGGACCGCCAAGAGACCCAGTACTTC
CDR3: CSVTGTGDRQETQYF

V: TRBV5-6
J: TRBJ1-1
size: NA
D: NA
DNA: TGTGCCAGCAGCTTCCAAACCCTGACAGATTACACTGAAGCTTTCTTT
CDR3: CASSFQTLTDYTEAFF

V: TRBV4-2
J: TRBJ2-4
size: NA
D: TRBD2
DNA: TGTGCCAGCAGCCAAGATCCCGGGGGGGGGCTATCGACGGCCAAAAACATTCAGTACTTC
CDR3: CASSQDPGGGLSTAKNIQYF

V: TRBV18
J: TRBJ1-3
size: few
D: NA
DNA: TGTGCCAGCTCACCTGCCTCCTCTGGAAACACCATATATTTT
CDR3: CASSPASSGNTIYF

V: TRBV30
J: TRBJ1-5
size: NA
D: NA
DNA: TGTGCCTGGAGTGTTTACGGGGACGGCAATCAGCCCCAGCATTTT
CDR3: CAWSVYGDGNQPQHF

V: TRBV5-4
J: TRBJ2-5
size: NA
D: NA
DNA: TGTGCCAGCAGCTTGGACCAGGGGCGAGGGGAGACCCAGTACTTC
CDR3: CASSLDQGRGETQYF

V: TRBV20-1
J: TRBJ2-1
size: NA
D: NA
DNA: TGCAGTGCTAGCATCAATGAGCAGTTCTTC
CDR3: CSASINEQFF

V: TRBV5-4
J: TRBJ2-2
size: NA
D: TRBD1
DNA: TGTGCCAGCAGCTTGGATGGGACAGGCACCGGGGAGCTGTTTTTT
CDR3: CASSLDGTGTGELFF

V: TRBV18
J: TRBJ1-2
size: NA
D: TRBD1
DNA: TGTGCCAGCTCACCGAACGGAGGACAGGGGGCTGACTATGGCTACACCTTC
CDR3: CASSPNGGQGADYGYTF

V: TRBV18
J: TRBJ1-5
size: NA
D: NA
DNA: TGTGCCAGCTCACCTCCGGACAACCCCCAGCCCCAGCATTTT
CDR3: CASSPPDNPQPQHF

V: TRBV7-7
J: TRBJ2-3
size: NA
D: TRBD1
DNA: TGTGCTAGCAGCTTAGGGGTCGGACAGGGGACCACAGATACGCAGTATTTT
CDR3: CASSLGVGQGTTDTQYF

V: TRBV25-1
J: TRBJ2-7
size: NA
D: TRBD1
DNA: TGTGCCAGCAGTGTGCAGGGGGCTTCGGTTCACTACGAGCAGTACTTC
CDR3: CASSVQGASVHYEQYF

V: TRBV28
J: TRBJ1-1
size: few
D: NA
DNA: TGTGCCAGCAGCCCCGGACAGCCGAACACTGAAGCTTTCTTT
CDR3: CASSPGQPNTEAFF

V: TRBV28
J: TRBJ2-4
size: NA
D: TRBD2
DNA: TGTGCCAGCAGTAAGACTAGCGGGAGGGCCCTAGCCAAAAACATTCAGTACTTC
CDR3: CASSKTSGRALAKNIQYF

V: TRBV5-6
J: TRBJ2-2
size: NA
D: TRBD2
DNA: TGTGCCAGCAGCTGGGGACTAGCGGGCGCCGGGGAGCTGTTTTTT
CDR3: CASSWGLAGAGELFF

V: TRBV7-2
J: TRBJ2-7
size: NA
D: NA
DNA: TGTGCCAGCAGTCCCGACCCGAACGAGCAGTACTTC
CDR3: CASSPDPNEQYF

V: TRBV27
J: TRBJ1-5
size: NA
D: NA
DNA: TGTGCCAGCAGTCCCCTTTTAAGTGCATATAGCAATCAGCCCCAGCATTTT
CDR3: CASSPLLSAYSNQPQHF

V: TRBV5-1
J: TRBJ2-1
size: NA
D: NA
DNA: TGCGCCAGCAGCTTCCAGCGGGCGGGTGAGCAGTTCTTC
CDR3: CASSFQRAGEQFF

V: TRBV29-1
J: TRBJ2-7
size: once
D: NA
DNA: TGCAGCGTTGAAGGGCTGACAGGCCGTCCGTACGAGCAGTACTTC
CDR3: CSVEGLTGRPYEQYF

V: TRBV7-7
J: TRBJ2-2
size: NA
D: NA
DNA: TGTGCTAGCAGGATCTCGAACACCGGGGAGCTGTTTTTT
CDR3: CASRISNTGELFF

V: TRBV11-3
J: TRBJ1-3
size: NA
D: NA
DNA: TGTGCCAGCAGCTTAGGACAGTTCCCTAGCCATGGAAACACCATATATTTT
CDR3: CASSLGQFPSHGNTIYF

V: TRBV18
J: TRBJ2-1
size: few
D: NA
DNA: TGTGCCAGCTCACCACCCTCGACTTACAATGAGCAGTTCTTC
CDR3: CASSPPSTYNEQFF

V: TRBV29-1
J: TRBJ2-7
size: NA
D: NA
DNA: TGCAGCGCCTCGGCACTCCGCGGGGACGAGCAGTACTTC
CDR3: CSASALRGDEQYF

V: TRBV15
J: TRBJ2-3
size: NA
D: NA
DNA: TGTGCCACCAGCAGAGACCCCCACACAGATACGCAGTATTTT
CDR3: CATSRDPHTDTQYF

V: TRBV28
J: TRBJ1-2
size: NA
D: NA
DNA: TGTGCCAGCAGTCAAGGGGGGACGGGGAACTATGGCTACACCTTC
CDR3: CASSQGGTGNYGYTF

V: TRBV19
J: TRBJ1-2
size: NA
D: NA
DNA: TGTGCCAGTAGTATGGATGCAGGAATATCACCCCCCTATGGCTACACCTTC
CDR3: CASSMDAGISPPYGYTF

V: TRBV19
J: TRBJ2-7
size: NA
D: NA
DNA: TGTGCCAGTAGTATAAGACAGGCGTCCTACGAGCAGTACTTC
CDR3: CASSIRQASYEQYF

V: TRBV9
J: TRBJ2-3
size: NA
D: NA
DNA: TGTGCCAGCAGCTCGTACGCAGATACGCAGTATTTT
CDR3: CASSSYADTQYF

V: TRBV2
J: TRBJ2-7
size: NA
D: NA
DNA: TGTGCCAGCAGGGGGGCCGGGGAGCAGTACTTC
CDR3: CASRGAGEQYF

V: TRBV28
J: TRBJ1-5
size: once
D: NA
DNA: TGTGCCAGCATAAGGGATTCTAGCAATCAGCCCCAGCATTTT
CDR3: CASIRDSSNQPQHF

V: TRBV30
J: TRBJ1-6
size: NA
D: TRBD1
DNA: TGTGCCTGGAGTAAAGCAGGGGGCGTCTGGAATTCACCCCTCCACTTT
CDR3: CAWSKAGGVWNSPLHF

V: TRBV7-9
J: TRBJ1-2
size: NA
D: NA
DNA: TGTGCCAGCAGCTTAGAATCAGGGATCGGCGCTTATGGCTACACCTTC
CDR3: CASSLESGIGAYGYTF

V: TRBV29-1
J: TRBJ1-1
size: NA
D: TRBD1
DNA: TGCAGCGTCCAACTACAGGGGGCGGCTGAAGCTTTCTTT
CDR3: CSVQLQGAAEAFF

V: TRBV25-1
J: TRBJ1-1
size: once
D: TRBD1
DNA: TGTGCCAGCAGTGAGGCAGGGGGCCGGACTGAAGCTTTCTTT
CDR3: CASSEAGGRTEAFF

V: TRBV11-3
J: TRBJ2-4
size: NA
D: NA
DNA: TGTGCCAGCAGCGGCGGCAAAAACATTCAGTACTTC
CDR3: CASSGGKNIQYF